These 23 T cell receptor beta chains came from one sample sequenced in a study of T cell repertoires in cytomegalovirus infection. For these TCRs, the target antigens are not known. In TCRdb, the reads were re-called with MiXCR into one record per CDR3 protein. The sample lists some 920,000 distinct CDR3 sequences; roughly 31% were seen once. The sample in question was cultured CD8+ T cells from PBMCs, obtained from culture after CMV antigen stimulation. These receptors were collected from a human donor in good health (CMV status not recorded). Some clones in this sample may be carry-over from other donors' samples.

This clonotype was seen just once. The J gene is TRBJ1-2, the V gene TRBV4-1; D is undetermined. The CDR3 length is 14 residues. Germline values: CDR1 MGHRA, CDR2 YSYEKL. The ends were cut back, 0 bases at V and 7 bases at J, with 12 bases in the middle. This chain's CDR3 is CASSQDTFMGGYTF. DNA of the CDR3: TGCGCCAGCAGCCAAGATACCTTTATGGGTGGCTACACCTTC.

The table lists this clonotype with many counts. The chain employs TRBV7-9 and TRBJ2-7, with no clear D. The CDR3 is made up of 16 amino acids. The germline V gene has CDR1 SEHNR and CDR2 FQNEAQ (reference sequence). V was cut by 4 bases and J by 2 bases, with 18 bases left in between. CDR3 nucleotides: TGTGCCAGCAGCTCGTCCGGCAAATGGAGTCCCTACGAGCAGTACTTC. It translates to CASSSSGKWSPYEQYF.

This clonotype turned up a few times. The J gene is TRBJ1-4, the V gene TRBV27; D perhaps matches TRBD1 (6 bases). The germline gives CDR1 MNHEY, CDR2 SMNVEV (reference sequence). There are 13 residues in the CDR3. The V end was cut by 4 bases, the J end by 8 bases, with 11 bases between. In DNA form, the CDR3 reads TGTGCCAGCAGTTCGGGGGCGGAGGAAAAACTGTTTTTT. Protein product: CASSSGAEEKLFF. The whole variable domain, filled in from reference TRBV27 and TRBJ1-4, reads EAQVTQNPRYLITVTGKKLTVTCSQNMNHEYMSWYRQDPGLGLRQIYYSMNVEVTDKGDVPEGYKVSRKEKRNFPLILESPSPNQTSLYFCASSSGAEEKLFFGSGTQLSVL.

The chain uses TRBV28 and TRBJ2-5; 12 bases align to TRBD2. CDR1 is MDHEN, CDR2 SYDVKM, per germline. The CDR3 is 16 residues long. J lost 5 bases, V lost 5 bases, and 9 bases had no gene match. CDR3: CASSLAGGPSFETQYF. The CDR3 nucleotides read TGTGCCAGCAGTCTAGCGGGGGGGCCTAGTTTTGAGACCCAGTACTTC. The variable domain in full, with the rest retrieved from reference TRBV28 and TRBJ2-5, is DVKVTQSSRYLVKRTGEKVFLECVQDMDHENMFWYRQDPGLGLRLIYFSYDVKMKEKGDIPEGYSVSREKKERFSLILESASTNQTSMYLCASSLAGGPSFETQYFGPGTRLLVL.

This clonotype came up a few times. The chain is built from TRBV7-9 and TRBJ2-1; TRBD1 agrees at 7 bases. Germline trimming cut 3 bases from V and 8 bases from J; bases unmatched to any gene: 4. Germline V gene sequence: CDR1 SEHNR, CDR2 FQNEAQ (reference sequence). The CDR3 has 13 residues. In DNA form, the CDR3 reads TGTGCCAGCAGCTTCAAGGACAGGTATGAGCAGTTCTTC. Amino acid sequence: CASSFKDRYEQFF.

At least ten counts were recorded for this clonotype. The V gene is TRBV6-5, the J gene TRBJ1-4, with D perhaps TRBD1 (6 bases). CDR3 length: 15 residues. Germline-derived CDR1 and CDR2 are MNHEY and SVGAGI. The germline V and J ends were trimmed by 0 bases and 3 bases, with 8 bases remaining between them. The CDR3 is CASSYSQGSNEKLFF. CDR3 coding DNA: TGTGCCAGCAGTTACTCTCAGGGGTCTAATGAAAAACTGTTTTTT.

The chain uses TRBV2 and TRBJ2-1; weak D call: TRBD1 (5 bases). CDR3 length equals 17 residues. V dropped 8 bases and J dropped 5 bases, with 25 bases sitting between them. Germline V lookup: CDR1 SNHLY, CDR2 FYNNEI. This CDR3 reads CASPKVPDITPNNEQFF. CDR3 in DNA: TGTGCCAGCCCCAAGGTCCCGGACATAACCCCCAACAATGAGCAGTTCTTC.

There are many counts of this clonotype. This rearrangement joins TRBV7-2 to TRBJ2-5; D call uncertain. V gave up 3 bases and J gave up 3 bases, with 20 bases separating them. The germline V gene has CDR1 SGHTA and CDR2 FQGNSA. The CDR3 extends over 17 amino acids. In DNA, the CDR3 is TGTGCCAGCAGCTTCCTCCCGCGTAGACAAACCGAAGAGACCCAGTACTTC. Translated: CASSFLPRRQTEETQYF.

This clonotype was picked up many times. This chain joins TRBV7-2 and TRBJ2-7; 7 bases agree with TRBD1. The CDR3 runs 15 residues. The germline gives CDR1 SGHTA, CDR2 FQGNSA. The junction had 9 bases not matched to a gene; V was cut back by 4 bases and J by 3 bases. In nucleotides, the CDR3 is TGTGCCAGCAGCTCACAGGGGAGCGCTAACTACGAGCAGTACTTC. Translated: CASSSQGSANYEQYF.

This clonotype was observed a few times. The rearrangement joins TRBV18 to TRBJ2-7; D unclear. Germline V gene lookup returns CDR1 KGHSH and CDR2 LQKENI. The V and J ends lost 2 bases and 3 bases respectively, with 11 bases between them. This CDR3 spans 14 amino acids. In nucleotides, the CDR3 is TGTGCCAGCTCACCAGCCCCAGGTAACTACGAGCAGTACGTC. Translating it yields CASSPAPGNYEQYV.

V gene TRBV11-2 combines with J gene TRBJ2-1, with D unclear. This CDR3 is built from 15 residues. CDR1 and CDR2 from the germline V gene are SGHAT and FQNNGV. V lost 5 bases and J lost 0, with 11 bases in between. DNA for the CDR3: TGTGCCAGCAGCCCGACACCGCACTCCTACAATGAGCAGTTCTTC. Translation: CASSPTPHSYNEQFF.

This clonotype was observed a few times. The gene calls are TRBV7-6 and TRBJ1-1, with a weak D call TRBD1 (5 bases). This CDR3 has 15 amino acids. V dropped 0 bases and J dropped 4 bases, with 12 bases sitting between them. Germline lookup yields CDR1 SGHVS and CDR2 FNYEAQ. This chain's CDR3 is CASSLAGVGGTEAFF. For the CDR3, the DNA is TGTGCCAGCAGCTTAGCGGGTGTTGGGGGCACTGAAGCTTTCTTT. The variable domain in full, completed from reference TRBV7-6 and TRBJ1-1, reads GAGVSQSPRYKVTKRGQDVALRCDPISGHVSLYWYRQALGQGPEFLTYFNYEAQQDKSGLPNDRFSAERPEGSISTLTIQRTEQRDSAMYRCASSLAGVGGTEAFFGQGTRLTVV.

The chain couples TRBV7-6 to TRBJ1-3, with no clear D. The CDR3 has 15 residues. V dropped 5 bases and J dropped 2 bases, with 13 bases sitting between them. The germline gives CDR1 SGHVS, CDR2 FNYEAQ. CDR3 bases: TGTGCCAGCAGCCCGACAAAAGACCCTGGAAACACCATATATTTT. As protein: CASSPTKDPGNTIYF.

This sequence joins TRBV12-3 or TRBV12-4 and TRBJ1-2, with D maybe TRBD1 (5 bases). V dropped 3 bases and J dropped 4 bases, with 12 bases sitting between them. The CDR3 spans 14 residues. CDR3 region: CASSLGPPLYGYTF. DNA of the CDR3: TGTGCCAGCAGTTTGGGGCCGCCTCTCTATGGCTACACCTTC.

The chain has TRBV6-2 or TRBV6-3 and TRBJ2-2; weak D call: TRBD2 (7 bases). This CDR3 comprises 15 residues. With 7 bases removed from V and 5 bases from J, the gap between germline ends came to 17 bases. Looked up from germline, CDR1 is MNHEY and CDR2 is SVGEGT. CDR3 coding DNA: TGTGCCAGCATTCTCGGGGGGACAACTACCGGGGAGCTGTTTTTT. Translation: CASILGGTTTGELFF.

This clonotype was seen only a few times. V is TRBV12-5 and J is TRBJ2-7, with a possible D match to TRBD1 (6 bases). V lost 3 bases to trimming and J lost 4 bases, with 13 bases between them. The CDR3 has 14 residues. CDR1 LGHNT and CDR2 FRNRAP come from the germline V gene. Here the CDR3 reads CASGFTWDKYEQYF. The DNA for the CDR3 is TGTGCTAGTGGTTTTACCTGGGACAAGTACGAGCAGTACTTC.

This clonotype was seen more than once but under ten times. V usage is TRBV7-2 and J usage is TRBJ1-5; tentatively, D is TRBD1 (6 bases). This CDR3 spans 12 amino acids. Trimming took 5 bases from V and 9 from J, leaving 11 bases between them. CDR1 and CDR2 (germline): SGHTA, FQGNSA. The CDR3 region is CASSLDSPPQHF. CDR3 in DNA: TGTGCCAGCAGCCTGGACAGTCCGCCCCAGCATTTT.

This clonotype was picked up a small number of times. The chain links TRBV7-3 to TRBJ1-1; D remains ambiguous. CDR1 is SGHTA and CDR2 is FQGTGA in the germline V gene. V was pared by 5 bases and J by 3 bases, with 7 bases between. The CDR3 is 12 amino acids. The CDR3 sequence is CASSPDDTEAFF. CDR3 bases: TGTGCCAGCAGCCCCGACGACACTGAAGCTTTCTTT. Full variable domain (outside the CDR3, taken from reference TRBV7-3 and TRBJ1-1): GAGVSQTPSNKVTEKGKYVELRCDPISGHTALYWYRQSLGQGPEFLIYFQGTGAADDSGLPNDRFFAVRPEGSVSTLKIQRTERGDSAVYLCASSPDDTEAFFGQGTRLTVV.

This clonotype was counted many times. The chain combines TRBV12-3 or TRBV12-4 with TRBJ1-4, with 8 bases aligning to TRBD1. J gave up 3 bases and V 8 bases, and 17 bases lay outside the gene matches. There are 18 residues in the CDR3. CDR3 DNA sequence: TGTGCCAGCGGAACCGAGCTCGGGGACAGGTCCGCTAATGAAAAACTGTTTTTT. Translated, it gives CASGTELGDRSANEKLFF.

The genes are TRBV12-5 and TRBJ1-1; a possible D gene is TRBD1 (5 bases). Germline-derived CDR1 and CDR2 are LGHNT and FRNRAP. V was pared by 6 bases and J by 0 bases, with 17 bases between. The CDR3 runs to 16 residues. The CDR3 here is CASGAGGGAMNTEAFF. The CDR3 nucleotides are TGTGCTAGTGGAGCCGGGGGGGGAGCCATGAACACTGAAGCTTTCTTT. Looking up the rest from reference TRBV12-5 and TRBJ1-1 gives the full variable domain: DARVTQTPRHKVTEMGQEVTMRCQPILGHNTVFWYRQTMMQGLELLAYFRNRAPLDDSGMPKDRFSAEMPDATLATLKIQPSEPRDSAVYFCASGAGGGAMNTEAFFGQGTRLTVV.

This chain joins TRBV23-1 and TRBJ1-5, with TRBD1 matching over 7 bases. TRBV23-1 carries the ORF label, with uncertain function. The CDR3 runs 17 residues. Unmatched junction bases numbered 11, after V lost 3 bases and J lost 3 bases. The CDR3 nucleotides are TGCGCCAGCAGTCACTCCCAACAGGGACAGCACAATCAGCCCCAGCATTTT. This sequence encodes CASSHSQQGQHNQPQHF.

This clonotype was counted between two and nine times. The chain recombines TRBV10-3 with TRBJ2-2; TRBD2 agrees at 11 bases. J was trimmed by 2 bases and V by 6 bases; bases with no gene match: 11. The CDR3 contains 18 residues. Germline CDR1 reads ENHRY; CDR2 reads SYGVKD. The CDR3 DNA reads as TGTGCCATCAGGATACTAGCGGGGGACCTCACCAACACCGGGGAGCTGTTTTTT. Translated: CAIRILAGDLTNTGELFF.

This clonotype was seen many times. The chain is built from TRBV19 and TRBJ2-1; D might be TRBD2 (6 bases). V was shortened by 5 bases and J by 7 bases, with 12 bases between the two germline ends. Germline V gene sequence: CDR1 LNHDA, CDR2 SQIVND (reference sequence). CDR3 length: 13 amino acids. The CDR3 nucleotides are TGTGCCAGTAGTCAGGGCGGGAATAATGAGCAGTTCTTC. It translates to CASSQGGNNEQFF.